This TCR beta chain was identified in a study of TET2 disruption in CD19-targeted CAR T cells. This clone is medium-sized by frequency. No antigen is known for it. One end of the junction fails to match germline, which may point to a read error. The sequence runs out 3 residues before the end of the CDR3; the remainder is reconstructed from the germline J gene. The CDR3 sequence is 14 residues long. The V gene's germline CDR1 is LGHNA and CDR2 YNFKEQ. Treatment noted: autologous CTL019 cells: CD19 CAR with 4-1BB and CD3 zeta domains. The CD19 CAR carried TCR zeta and 4-1BB signaling domains. The starting T cells for CTL019 came from a peripheral blood leukapheresis. Measured with immunoSEQ multiplex PCR; TCRdb has only the in-frame clones, and not every one. The sample's table shows fewer than 2,500 clones.

The sequence derives from an older man with chronic lymphocytic leukemia. The V and J genes are TRBV4-2 and TRBJ2-7; no clear D gene. The sequencing here drew on CD8+ T cells sorted from cultured blood T cells, taken for CD19 CAR T cell therapy. The CDR3 sequence is CASSQEEASYEQYF. Incomplete CDR3 DNA: TGCGCCAGCAGCCAAGAAGAGGCCTCCTACGAG.